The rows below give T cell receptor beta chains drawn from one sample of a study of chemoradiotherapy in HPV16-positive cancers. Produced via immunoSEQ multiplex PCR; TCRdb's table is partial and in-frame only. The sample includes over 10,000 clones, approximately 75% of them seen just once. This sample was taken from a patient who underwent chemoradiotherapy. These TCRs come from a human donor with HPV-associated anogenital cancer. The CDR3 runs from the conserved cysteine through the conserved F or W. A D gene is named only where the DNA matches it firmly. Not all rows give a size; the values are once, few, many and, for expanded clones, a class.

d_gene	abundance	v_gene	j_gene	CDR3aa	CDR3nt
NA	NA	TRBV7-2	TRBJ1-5	CASSSRLNQPQHF	TGTGCCAGCAGCTCGCGGTTGAATCAGCCCCAGCATTTT
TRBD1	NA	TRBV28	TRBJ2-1	CASIPGDRNNEQFF	TGTGCCAGCATCCCGGGGGACAGGAATAATGAGCAGTTCTTC
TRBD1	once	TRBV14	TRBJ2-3	CASSLRTGKETDTQYF	TGTGCCAGCAGCCTCCGGACAGGGAAGGAAACAGATACGCAGTATTTT
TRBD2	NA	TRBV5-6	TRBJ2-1	CASSSTGTSNNEQFF	TGTGCCAGCAGCTCGACCGGGACTAGCAACAATGAGCAGTTCTTC
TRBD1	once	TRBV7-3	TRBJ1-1	CASSLKGGALNTEAFF	TGTGCCAGCAGCTTAAAAGGGGGCGCCTTGAACACTGAAGCTTTCTTT
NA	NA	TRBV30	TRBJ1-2	CAWRYRGVSYGYTF	TGTGCCTGGAGATATAGAGGGGTATCCTATGGCTACACCTTC
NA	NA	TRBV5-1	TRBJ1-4	CASSAGGATNEKLFF	TGCGCCAGCAGCGCCGGGGGGGCAACTAATGAAAAACTGTTTTTT
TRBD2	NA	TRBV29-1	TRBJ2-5	CSSTGGVQETQYF	TGCAGCTCCACGGGGGGGGTACAAGAGACCCAGTACTTC
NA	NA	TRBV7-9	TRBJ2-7	CASSLDGPYEQYF	TGTGCCAGCAGCTTAGATGGGCCCTACGAGCAGTACTTC
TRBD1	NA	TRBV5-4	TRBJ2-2	CASSLLQGATGELFF	TGTGCCAGCAGCTTGTTACAGGGGGCCACCGGGGAGCTGTTTTTT
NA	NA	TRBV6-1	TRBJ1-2	CASSEVQGFPYAYGYTF	TGTGCCAGCAGTGAAGTTCAGGGTTTCCCATACGCTTATGGCTACACCTTC
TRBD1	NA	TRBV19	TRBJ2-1	CATKDRPGVGEQFF	TGTGCCACCAAGGACAGGCCTGGGGTGGGTGAGCAGTTCTTC